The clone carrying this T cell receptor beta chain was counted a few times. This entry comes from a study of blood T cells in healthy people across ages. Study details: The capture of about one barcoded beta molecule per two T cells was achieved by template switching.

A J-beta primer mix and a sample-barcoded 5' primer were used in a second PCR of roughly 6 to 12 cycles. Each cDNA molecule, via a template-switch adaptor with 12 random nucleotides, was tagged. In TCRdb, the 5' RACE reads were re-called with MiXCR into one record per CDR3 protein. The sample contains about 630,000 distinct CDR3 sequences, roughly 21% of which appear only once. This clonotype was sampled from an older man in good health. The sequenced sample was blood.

The CDR3 sequence: CSAIPGQGDWSTEAFF. As DNA, the CDR3 is TGCAGTGCTATTCCGGGACAGGGGGATTGGAGCACTGAAGCTTTCTTT. This chain links TRBV20-1 with TRBJ1-1; 11 bases align to TRBD1. CDR1 and CDR2 (germline): DFQATT, SNEGSKA (reference sequence). This CDR3 contains 16 residues. With V trimmed by 4 bases and J by 4 bases, 11 bases remained unmatched.